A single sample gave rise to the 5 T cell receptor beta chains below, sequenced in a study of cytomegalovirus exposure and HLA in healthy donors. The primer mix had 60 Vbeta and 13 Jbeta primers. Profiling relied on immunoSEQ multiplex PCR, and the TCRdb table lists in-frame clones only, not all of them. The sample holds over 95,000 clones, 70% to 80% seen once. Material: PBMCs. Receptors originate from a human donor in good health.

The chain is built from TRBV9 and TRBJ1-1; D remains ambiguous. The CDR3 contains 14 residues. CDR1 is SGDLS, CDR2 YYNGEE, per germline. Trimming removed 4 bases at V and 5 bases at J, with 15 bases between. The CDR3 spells CASSSRVSGTEAFF. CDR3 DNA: TGTGCCAGCAGCTCGAGGGTGAGCGGGACTGAAGCTTTCTTT.

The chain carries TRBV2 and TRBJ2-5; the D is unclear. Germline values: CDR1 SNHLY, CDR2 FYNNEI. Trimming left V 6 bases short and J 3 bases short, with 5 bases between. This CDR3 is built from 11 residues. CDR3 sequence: CASSVEETQYF. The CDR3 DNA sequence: TGTGCCAGCAGCGTAGAAGAGACCCAGTACTTC.

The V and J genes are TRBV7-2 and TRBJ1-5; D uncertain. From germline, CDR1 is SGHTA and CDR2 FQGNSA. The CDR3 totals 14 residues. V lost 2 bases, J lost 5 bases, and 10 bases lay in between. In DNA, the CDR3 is TGTGCCAGCAGCTTACGGGTTACTTATCAGCCCCAGCATTTT. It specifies CASSLRVTYQPQHF.

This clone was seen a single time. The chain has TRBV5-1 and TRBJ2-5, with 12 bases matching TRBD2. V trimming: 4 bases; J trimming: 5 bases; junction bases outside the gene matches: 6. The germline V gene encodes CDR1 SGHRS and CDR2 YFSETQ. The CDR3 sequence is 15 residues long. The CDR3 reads CASSLAGGPWETQYF. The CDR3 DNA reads TGCGCCAGCAGCCTAGCGGGGGGGCCGTGGGAGACCCAGTACTTC. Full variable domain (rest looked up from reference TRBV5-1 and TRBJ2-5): KAGVTQTPRYLIKTRGQQVTLSCSPISGHRSVSWYQQTPGQGLQFLFEYFSETQRNKGNFPGRFSGRQFSNSRSEMNVSTLELGDSALYLCASSLAGGPWETQYFGPGTRLLVL.

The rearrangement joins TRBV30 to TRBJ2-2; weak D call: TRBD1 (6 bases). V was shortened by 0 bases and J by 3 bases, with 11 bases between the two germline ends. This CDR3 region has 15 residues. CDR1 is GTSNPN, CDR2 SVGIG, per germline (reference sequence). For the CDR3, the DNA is TGTGCCTGGAGTGTAGCTGGACAGCACACCGGGGAGCTGTTTTTT. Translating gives CAWSVAGQHTGELFF.